One and the same sample provided the 24 T cell receptor beta chains below, sequenced in a study of patients and donors after allogeneic stem cell transplantation. TCRdb used MiXCR to reprocess the RT-PCR reads, holding one entry per CDR3 protein. The sample has about a million distinct CDR3 sequences, 18% seen once; the top ten hold 5.5% to 6.5%. Sequencing was performed on blood, either unsorted or a sorted T cell fraction (not recorded which). The receptors stem from a human donor who was either an allogeneic HSCT recipient or a stem cell or donor lymphocyte infusion donor (not recorded which). It is not recorded whose cells these are; they may come from a transplant donor.

The chain employs TRBV15 and TRBJ2-1; D ambiguous. This CDR3 comprises 11 residues. Per the germline V gene, CDR1 is LNHNV and CDR2 is YYDKDF (reference sequence). With 0 bases removed from V and 10 bases from J, the gap between germline ends came to 4 bases. CDR3 protein: CATSREAEQFF. CDR3 bases: TGTGCCACCAGCAGAGAGGCCGAGCAGTTCTTC.

This clonotype was observed a handful of times. The CDR3 region is CASSEAYNSPLHF. The CDR3 region has the DNA TGTGCCAGCTCGGAAGCCTATAATTCACCCCTCCACTTT. The chain recombines TRBV6-4 with TRBJ1-6; D gene uncertain. The length of the CDR3 is 13 residues. V lost 8 bases and J lost 2, with 7 bases in between. Germline V gene lookup returns CDR1 MRHNA and CDR2 SNTAGT.

The chain is built from TRBV20-1 and TRBJ1-5, with D hard to call. Germline V gene lookup returns CDR1 DFQATT and CDR2 SNEGSKA (reference sequence). The CDR3 has 13 amino acids. Trimming cost V 5 bases and J 0 bases, with 8 bases left between them. CDR3 in amino acids: CSACGDSNQPQHF. CDR3 DNA sequence: TGCAGTGCTTGCGGAGATAGCAATCAGCCCCAGCATTTT.

This chain uses TRBV6-1 with TRBJ1-1; 7 bases map to TRBD1. The CDR3 loop spans 16 amino acids. V was clipped by 3 bases and J by 4 bases; unmatched bases: 11. Per germline, CDR1 MNHNS and CDR2 SASEGT. CDR3 sequence: CASSDLGGWLGTEAFF. The CDR3 bases are TGTGCCAGCAGTGATCTAGGGGGCTGGCTGGGCACTGAAGCTTTCTTT.

This clonotype was counted only a few times. CDR3 in amino acids: CASSLGTENEKLFF. The CDR3 coding sequence is TGTGCCAGCAGCTTGGGGACAGAGAATGAAAAACTGTTTTTT. The chain couples TRBV7-9 to TRBJ1-4; TRBD1 matches at 7 bases. This CDR3 has 14 residues. Trimming took 3 bases from V and 5 from J; bases not matched to a gene: 3. Germline V lookup: CDR1 SEHNR, CDR2 FQNEAQ (reference sequence).

The genes are TRBV27 and TRBJ1-2; possible D gene TRBD1, 6 bases. This CDR3 comprises 19 residues. The V end was cut by 0 bases, the J end by 0 bases, with 20 bases between. Germline assignment: CDR1 MNHEY and CDR2 SMNVEV (reference sequence). CDR3 sequence reads: CASSLSFRGANSANYGYTF. CDR3 nucleotides: TGTGCCAGCAGTTTATCGTTCCGGGGGGCTAATTCAGCTAACTATGGCTACACCTTC.

The table lists this clonotype with a few counts. The V gene is TRBV20-1, the J gene TRBJ2-7, with D perhaps TRBD2 (7 bases). CDR1 is DFQATT and CDR2 is SNEGSKA in the germline V gene (reference sequence). The CDR3 covers 16 residues. V was clipped by 5 bases and J by 7 bases, with 27 bases between them. In DNA, the CDR3 is TGCAGTGCTGGAGTCCCCGGGGGGCCCCGGGCGGGAGAGCAGTACTTC. It specifies CSAGVPGGPRAGEQYF.

This clonotype was observed a few times. This rearrangement joins TRBV7-9 to TRBJ1-3; D unclear. V lost 3 bases and J 1 base, leaving 7 bases between the germline ends. The V gene's germline CDR1 is SEHNR and CDR2 FQNEAQ (reference sequence). The CDR3 contains 14 residues. This CDR3 reads CASSFAGSGNTIYF. In nucleotides, the CDR3 is TGTGCCAGCAGCTTTGCAGGATCTGGAAACACCATATATTTT.

CDR3 nucleotide sequence: TGTGCCTGGAGGGAGTACGAGCAGTACTTC. Protein sequence: CAWREYEQYF. V and J are TRBV30 and TRBJ2-7; D remains unclear. This CDR3 comprises 10 residues. Trimming shortened V by 3 bases and J by 4 bases, and 4 bases separated the two germline ends. Looked up from germline, CDR1 is GTSNPN and CDR2 is SVGIG (reference sequence).

This chain uses TRBV6-1 with TRBJ1-1; D is unresolved. The germline V gene encodes CDR1 MNHNS and CDR2 SASEGT. CDR3 length equals 13 residues. Trimming left V 6 bases short and J 4 bases short, with 12 bases between. DNA of the CDR3: TGTGCCAGCAGCTTTCTACACCCCACTGAAGCTTTCTTT. Protein: CASSFLHPTEAFF.

The CDR3 sequence is CATSDPQVGTDTQYF. Here the CDR3 DNA reads TGTGCCACCAGTGATCCCCAGGTGGGCACAGATACGCAGTATTTT. The chain joins TRBV24-1 to TRBJ2-3; D not resolved. In germline, CDR1 is KGHDR, CDR2 SFDVKD. This CDR3 has 15 amino acids. The germline V and J ends were trimmed by 3 bases and 1 base, with 10 bases remaining between them.

This clonotype was seen only a few times. The chain couples TRBV3-1 to TRBJ2-5, with a tentative D call TRBD2 (5 bases). The CDR3 extends over 15 amino acids. Trimming left V 1 base short and J 5 bases short, with 14 bases between. CDR1 is LGHDT, CDR2 YNNKEL, per germline (reference sequence). In DNA form, the CDR3 reads TGTGCCAGCAGCCAAGTTTACGGGAAAAGTGAGACCCAGTACTTC. It yields the protein CASSQVYGKSETQYF.

The chain combines TRBV21-1 with TRBJ2-1; the listed D gene, TRBD2, was not tested against the DNA. TRBV21-1 is described as a pseudogene. The CDR3 consists of 18 residues. CDR3: CASSKVGLYERVDNEQFF. Written as DNA, the CDR3 is TGTGCCAGCAGCAAAGTGGGCCTTTACGAGCGGGTAGACAATGAGCAGTTCTTC.

This chain links TRBV29-1 with TRBJ2-5, with D unclear. The CDR3 covers 13 residues. Germline V gives CDR1 SQVTM, CDR2 ANQGSEA. V lost 1 base and J lost 4, with 10 bases in between. DNA of the CDR3: TGCAGCGTTGAAGGCCCTACCCCAGAGACCCAGTACTTC. This encodes CSVEGPTPETQYF.

V is TRBV12-3 or TRBV12-4 and J is TRBJ2-3; 7 positions match TRBD2. The length of the CDR3 is 15 residues. V was clipped by 2 bases and J by 2 bases; unmatched bases: 4. The CDR3 here is CASSLTGGTTDTQYF. In DNA, the CDR3 is TGTGCCAGCAGTTTAACGGGAGGTACCACAGATACGCAGTATTTT.

The gene calls are TRBV5-5 and TRBJ2-2, with 7 bases lining up with TRBD1. The germline gives CDR1 SGHKS, CDR2 YYEKEE (reference sequence). The J segment lost 10 bases and the V segment lost 2 bases, leaving 5 bases of the junction unmatched. This CDR3 has 13 amino acids. The CDR3 sequence: CASSFPGGAELFF. CDR3 sequence (DNA): TGTGCCAGCAGCTTCCCAGGGGGAGCGGAGCTGTTTTTT.

This rearrangement joins TRBV5-5 to TRBJ2-7; D possibly corresponds to TRBD2 (7 bases). Trimming stripped 0 bases from V and 2 bases from J, with 12 bases between. CDR3 size: 15 residues. Germline V gene sequence: CDR1 SGHKS, CDR2 YYEKEE (reference sequence). CDR3 region: CASSLEGGMTYEQYF. The CDR3 DNA is TGTGCCAGCAGCTTGGAGGGGGGGATGACCTACGAGCAGTACTTC. Supplemented by reference TRBV5-5 and TRBJ2-7, the full variable domain reads DAGVTQSPTHLIKTRGQQVTLRCSPISGHKSVSWYQQVLGQGPQFIFQYYEKEERGRGNFPDRFSARQFPNYSSELNVNALLLGDSALYLCASSLEGGMTYEQYFGPGTRLTVT.

This clonotype was observed at least ten times. The CDR3 DNA sequence: TGTGCCACCAGTGATACGGGTTTCGGGGAGCTGTTTTTT. Translation gives CATSDTGFGELFF. This chain uses TRBV24-1 with TRBJ2-2; no definite D call. Trimming shortened V by 3 bases and J by 7 bases, and 8 bases separated the two germline ends. Germline CDR1 reads KGHDR; CDR2 reads SFDVKD. The CDR3 consists of 13 residues.

The sample holds a few counts of this clonotype. The J gene is TRBJ2-5, the V gene TRBV12-3 or TRBV12-4; D is unresolved. V lost 3 bases and J 3 bases, leaving 5 bases between the germline ends. The CDR3 sequence is 12 residues long. The CDR3 nucleotides read TGTGCCAGCAGTTTCACGGAAGAGACCCAGTACTTC. Translating it yields CASSFTEETQYF.

In its sample, this clonotype was seen a few times. The V call is TRBV20-1, the J call TRBJ1-4; a possible D gene is TRBD1 (6 bases). Germline V gene data show CDR1 as DFQATT and CDR2 as SNEGSKA (reference sequence). This CDR3 contains 13 residues. V lost 3 bases, J lost 8 bases, and 13 bases lay in between. The CDR3 is CSASSGVQEKLFF. CDR3 nucleotides: TGCAGTGCTAGCTCAGGGGTTCAAGAAAAACTGTTTTTT.

The sample holds a few counts of this clonotype. The V gene is TRBV5-1, the J gene TRBJ2-7; D not resolved. The germline CDR1 and CDR2 sequences are SGHRS and YFSETQ. The CDR3 is made up of 14 amino acids. The germline V and J ends were trimmed by 0 bases and 2 bases, with 9 bases remaining between them. DNA for the CDR3: TGCGCCAGCAGCTTGGAACAGATTCCCTACGAGCAGTACTTC. As protein: CASSLEQIPYEQYF.

This clonotype was seen ten or more times. The genes are TRBV29-1 and TRBJ1-4; no firm D call. This CDR3 has 11 amino acids. Germline CDR1 reads SQVTM; CDR2 reads ANQGSEA. Trimming took off 6 bases at V and 7 bases at J, with 9 bases between the two ends. CDR3 sequence: CSVRRGEKLFF. Written as DNA, the CDR3 is TGCAGCGTCAGACGAGGTGAAAAACTGTTTTTT.

This clonotype was seen more than once but under ten times. The rearrangement joins TRBV6-1 to TRBJ1-4; no clear D gene. The CDR3 sequence is 13 residues long. The germline gives CDR1 MNHNS, CDR2 SASEGT. Between the trimmed V and J ends, which lost 10 bases and 1 base, there was a span of 10 bases. In nucleotides, the CDR3 is TGTGCCACCTCTCGGGGAACTAATGAAAAACTGTTTTTT. Translation gives CATSRGTNEKLFF.

Notes on this clonotype: At one boundary the junction diverges from the germline segment, which might be a read error. The chain employs TRBV20-1 and TRBJ2-1; D ambiguous. Per the germline V gene, CDR1 is DFQATT and CDR2 is SNEGSKA (reference sequence). The CDR3 covers 11 residues. The CDR3 loop is CSLANFDEQFF. CDR3 bases: TGTTCCCTGGCTAATTTCGATGAGCAGTTCTTC.